This T cell receptor (beta chain) was documented in a study of T cell changes during pregnancy in multiple sclerosis. This table comes from immunoSEQ multiplex PCR, and its TCRdb copy is limited to in-frame clones, with some not included. The table has 20,000 to 25,000 clones, around 89% seen once. With 6 bases clipped from V and 2 bases from J, the junction kept 3 bases outside the gene matches. The CDR3 spans 14 residues. The germline CDR1 and CDR2 sequences are MDHEN and SYDVKM. This sequence joins TRBV28 and TRBJ1-3; 8 bases map to TRBD1. This TCR was sampled from a female donor with multiple sclerosis, enrolled in a pregnancy study. Sample: CD8+ T cells from peripheral blood mononuclear cells, taken in the first trimester of pregnancy. CDR3 coding DNA: TGTGCCAGCAGACCGGACAGGGCTGGAAACACCATATATTTT. It encodes CASRPDRAGNTIYF.